These 30 T cell receptor beta chains share one sample of origin, sequenced in a study of blood T cell repertoires in COVID-19. Method: immunoSEQ multiplex PCR; TCRdb's copy keeps in-frame clones and lacks some. The repertoire has about 160,000 clones, approximately 95% of them found once; the top ten carry just under 2%. The specimen sequenced was peripheral blood. Receptor source: a woman aged 60-75 years with COVID-19, enrolled during active disease.

The chain uses TRBV5-8 and TRBJ2-3, with 8 nucleotides matching TRBD1. The CDR3 is 15 amino acids. V lost 3 bases to trimming and J lost 4 bases; unmatched junction nucleotides: 7. Germline loops: CDR1 SGHTS, CDR2 YDEGEE. This CDR3 is CASSSTGGLADTQYF. The CDR3 region has the DNA TGTGCCAGCAGCTCTACAGGGGGTCTGGCAGATACGCAGTATTTT.

CDR3 coding DNA: TGTGCCAGTAGTACAGGGGGCGGCAACTATGGCTACACCTTC. Translating gives CASSTGGGNYGYTF. This chain joins TRBV19 and TRBJ1-2, with TRBD1 matching 8 bases. V trimming: 4 bases; J trimming: 2 bases; junction bases outside the gene matches: 3. The CDR3 contains 14 residues. Germline V lookup: CDR1 LNHDA, CDR2 SQIVND (reference sequence).

The chain recombines TRBV2 with TRBJ1-2; 7 bases fit TRBD1. The J segment lost 2 bases and the V segment lost 8 bases, leaving 5 bases of the junction unmatched. The CDR3 has 13 residues. Germline lookup yields CDR1 SNHLY and CDR2 FYNNEI. The CDR3 is CASRQGRNYGYTF. CDR3 coding DNA: TGTGCCAGCCGACAGGGTAGGAACTATGGCTACACCTTC.

V is TRBV5-6 and J is TRBJ2-2; 9 bases match TRBD2. Germline V lookup: CDR1 SGHDT, CDR2 YYEEEE. V shed 1 base and J 8 bases; nucleotides not matched to a gene: 3. This CDR3 is 14 amino acids long. CDR3 sequence reads: CASSLLAGQGELFF. CDR3 sequence (DNA): TGTGCCAGCAGCTTGCTAGCGGGGCAAGGGGAGCTGTTTTTT. Full variable domain (outside the CDR3, taken from reference TRBV5-6 and TRBJ2-2): DAGVTQSPTHLIKTRGQQVTLRCSPKSGHDTVSWYQQALGQGPQFIFQYYEEEERQRGNFPDRFSGHQFPNYSSELNVNALLLGDSALYLCASSLLAGQGELFFGEGSRLTVL.

This clone has a single count. This chain joins TRBV5-1 and TRBJ1-1; D ambiguous. The germline CDR1 and CDR2 sequences are SGHRS and YFSETQ. This CDR3 has 14 residues. Trimming left V 6 bases short and J 2 bases short, with 14 bases between. CDR3 nucleotide sequence: TGCGCCAGCACCCCCTTGCTACCTAACACTGAAGCTTTCTTT. This gives the protein CASTPLLPNTEAFF.

Points on this clone: This CDR3 is also generated by other DNA sequences in the sample. The chain recombines TRBV5-1 with TRBJ2-5; D is undetermined. The CDR3 has 11 residues. Germline CDR1 SGHRS, CDR2 YFSETQ. With 3 bases removed from V and 2 bases from J, the gap between germline ends came to 2 bases. DNA of the CDR3: TGCGCCAGCAGCTCTCAAGAGACCCAGTACTTC. Its protein product is CASSSQETQYF.

The chain has TRBV27 and TRBJ1-2; 7 bases are a match to TRBD1. Germline CDR1 MNHEY, CDR2 SMNVEV (reference sequence). The CDR3 loop spans 16 amino acids. V trimming: 0 bases; J trimming: 4 bases; junction bases outside the gene matches: 8. This chain's CDR3 is CASSLSIIGGIYGYTF. As DNA, the CDR3 is TGTGCCAGCAGTTTATCGATTATAGGGGGCATCTATGGCTACACCTTC.

The chain recombines TRBV19 with TRBJ2-7; TRBD1 matches at 9 bases. The CDR3 contains 13 residues. CDR1 LNHDA and CDR2 SQIVND come from the germline V gene (reference sequence). V lost 5 bases, J lost 6 bases, and 5 bases stayed unmatched. The CDR3 bases are TGTGCCAGTAGTCAGGGGACAGGGTTCGAGCAGTACTTC. Amino acids: CASSQGTGFEQYF.

The V call is TRBV7-2, the J call TRBJ1-1; the D gene is possibly TRBD1 (5 bases). The germline V and J ends were trimmed by 3 bases and 7 bases, with 15 bases remaining between them. The V gene's germline CDR1 is SGHTA and CDR2 FQGNSA. There are 14 residues in the CDR3. CDR3 bases: TGTGCCAGCAGCTTTACAGGAAGTGACCTTGAAGCTTTCTTT. Translated: CASSFTGSDLEAFF.

The chain links TRBV11-3 to TRBJ2-2; TRBD1 aligns across 7 bases. The CDR3 spans 14 residues. Losses at the gene ends were 6 bases for V and 0 bases for J; bases not matched to a gene: 1. Germline CDR1 SGHNT, CDR2 YENEEA. The CDR3 loop reads CASRQGSNTGELFF. The DNA of the CDR3 is TGTGCCAGCAGACAGGGGTCGAACACCGGGGAGCTGTTTTTT.

The chain couples TRBV4-1 to TRBJ1-5, with TRBD1 identical over 9 bases. This CDR3 region has 15 residues. Losses at the gene ends were 4 bases for V and 4 bases for J; bases not matched to a gene: 5. Germline V lookup: CDR1 MGHRA, CDR2 YSYEKL. The CDR3 loop is CASSPTGGRNQPQHF. The CDR3 nucleotides read TGCGCCAGCAGCCCGACAGGGGGAAGGAATCAGCCCCAGCATTTT.

The gene calls are TRBV11-3 and TRBJ2-3; D is unclear. The germline V gene has CDR1 SGHNT and CDR2 YENEEA. The CDR3 runs to 12 residues. V dropped 3 bases and J dropped 2 bases, with 3 bases sitting between them. Here the CDR3 DNA reads TGTGCCAGCAGCTTCTTCACAGATACGCAGTATTTT. This codes for CASSFFTDTQYF.

The genes are TRBV19 and TRBJ1-6; the D gene is possibly TRBD1 (5 bases). Between the trimmed V and J ends, which lost 3 bases and 5 bases, there was a span of 8 bases. This CDR3 spans 14 amino acids. Germline V gives CDR1 LNHDA, CDR2 SQIVND (reference sequence). CDR3 coding DNA: TGTGCCAGTAGTATCCAGGGTAATAATTCACCCCTCCACTTT. Its translation is CASSIQGNNSPLHF.

The gene calls are TRBV4-2 and TRBJ1-2; possibly TRBD1 for D (5 bases). The germline V gene has CDR1 LGHNA and CDR2 YNFKEQ. The CDR3 extends over 15 amino acids. Trimming pared 0 bases from V and 8 bases from J, leaving 16 bases between. The CDR3 DNA reads as TGTGCCAGCAGCCAAGATCGGAGGGGAATGCGGGGCTACACCTTC. Its translation: CASSQDRRGMRGYTF.

The rearrangement joins TRBV18 to TRBJ1-1, with D tentatively TRBD1 (6 bases). Trimming left V 6 bases short and J 11 bases short, with 19 bases between. The CDR3 has 13 residues. Per the germline V gene, CDR1 is KGHSH and CDR2 is LQKENI. The CDR3 coding sequence is TGTGCCAGCTCCCCGGACAGTGGGGTTCACGCTTTCTTT. It translates to CASSPDSGVHAFF.

The CDR3 loop reads CASSPDRGGNSPLHF. The CDR3 region has the DNA TGTGCCAGTAGCCCCGACAGGGGAGGTAATTCACCCCTCCACTTT. The chain carries TRBV19 and TRBJ1-6, with 8 nucleotides matching TRBD1. V was clipped by 6 bases and J by 6 bases; unmatched bases: 7. This CDR3 is built from 15 residues. Germline CDR1 reads LNHDA; CDR2 reads SQIVND (reference sequence). Complete variable domain (other parts from reference TRBV19 and TRBJ1-6): DGGITQSPKYLFRKEGQNVTLSCEQNLNHDAMYWYRQDPGQGLRLIYYSQIVNDFQKGDIAEGYSVSREKKESFPLTVTSAQKNPTAFYLCASSPDRGGNSPLHFGNGTRLTVT.

The rearrangement links TRBV6-5 to TRBJ2-7; 11 bases fit TRBD1. V was clipped by 5 bases and J by 12 bases; unmatched bases: 6. CDR1 MNHEY and CDR2 SVGAGI come from the germline V gene. This CDR3 is 12 amino acids long. CDR3: CASSTDRGRRYF. CDR3 in DNA: TGTGCCAGCAGTACGGACAGGGGGCGTCGGTACTTC.

The V call is TRBV6-4, the J call TRBJ1-2; no clear D gene. Per the germline V gene, CDR1 is MRHNA and CDR2 is SNTAGT. The CDR3 loop spans 12 amino acids. Trimming pared 3 bases from V and 8 bases from J, leaving 10 bases between. CDR3 in amino acids: CASSEHGGGYTF. The CDR3 nucleotides read TGTGCCAGCAGTGAACACGGCGGGGGCTACACCTTC.

This chain connects TRBV6-5 to TRBJ1-1; TRBD1 might be the D (5 bases). Per the germline V gene, CDR1 is MNHEY and CDR2 is SVGAGI. This CDR3 region has 13 residues. V shed 6 bases and J shed 9 bases, with 17 bases lying between them. The DNA of the CDR3 is TGTGCCAGCAGCGAGATCCGAAGACAGAAAGCTTTCTTT. Its protein product is CASSEIRRQKAFF.

CDR3 residues: CASSGSGTYNSPLHF. The CDR3 DNA reads as TGCGCCAGCAGTGGTTCGGGGACCTATAATTCACCCCTCCACTTT. The chain is built from TRBV10-2 and TRBJ1-6, with D unresolved. CDR3 length: 15 amino acids. Germline values: CDR1 WSHSY, CDR2 SAAADI. Trimming pared 4 bases from V and 2 bases from J, leaving 9 bases between.

The rearrangement joins TRBV27 to TRBJ1-2; D gene uncertain. CDR1 MNHEY and CDR2 SMNVEV come from the germline V gene (reference sequence). Trimming removed 11 bases at V and 4 bases at J, with 17 bases between. The CDR3 has 13 residues. The CDR3 spells CAAAGGPGYGYTF. Written as DNA, the CDR3 is TGTGCCGCCGCTGGAGGGCCGGGCTATGGCTACACCTTC.

The chain joins TRBV11-2 to TRBJ1-3; 9 nucleotides match TRBD1. Germline V gives CDR1 SGHAT, CDR2 FQNNGV. The CDR3 runs 18 residues. J was trimmed by 4 bases and V by 5 bases; bases with no gene match: 15. CDR3 nucleotides: TGTGCCAGCAGCCGGAGGGGACAGGGATCCCCATCAGGAAACACCATATATTTT. Its translation is CASSRRGQGSPSGNTIYF.

This rearrangement joins TRBV6-1 to TRBJ1-2, with a weak D call TRBD1 (6 bases). Between the trimmed V and J ends, which lost 2 bases and 4 bases, there was a span of 17 bases. Per the germline V gene, CDR1 is MNHNS and CDR2 is SASEGT. The CDR3 sequence is 16 residues long. The CDR3, as DNA: TGTGCCAGCAGTGAACCGGGAGGGGGGATGATCTATGGCTACACCTTC. Translating it yields CASSEPGGGMIYGYTF.

V gene TRBV5-1 combines with J gene TRBJ1-3, with a possible D match to TRBD1 (6 bases). CDR3 length equals 16 residues. The V gene lost 1 base and the J gene lost 0 bases, with 11 bases spanning the gap. Per the germline V gene, CDR1 is SGHRS and CDR2 is YFSETQ. The CDR3 is CASSLRNRDSGNTIYF. As DNA, the CDR3 is TGCGCCAGCAGCTTGAGAAACAGGGACTCTGGAAACACCATATATTTT.

This chain joins TRBV7-3 and TRBJ2-2, with 7 bases identical to TRBD2. Germline V CDR1 and CDR2: SGHTA, FQGTGA. The CDR3 contains 16 residues. The V and J ends lost 5 bases and 0 bases, in that order; junction bases with no gene match: 6. Written as DNA, the CDR3 is TGTGCCAGCAGCGAACGTGGACTAGCGAACACCGGGGAGCTGTTTTTT. Translating gives CASSERGLANTGELFF.

The chain joins TRBV2 to TRBJ2-5; 15 bases are a match to TRBD2. V lost 6 bases, J lost 3 bases, and 5 bases stayed unmatched. There are 16 residues in the CDR3. Germline loops: CDR1 SNHLY, CDR2 FYNNEI. The CDR3 DNA is TGTGCCAGCAGCGGACTAGCGGGGGGGCCAGAAGAGACCCAGTACTTC. This sequence encodes CASSGLAGGPEETQYF.

This clone was seen a single time. The chain's CDR3 is CASSRAYEQYF. The DNA of the CDR3 is TGTGCCAGCAGCCGAGCTTACGAGCAGTACTTC. The rearrangement joins TRBV7-9 to TRBJ2-7; unclear D gene. Germline lookup yields CDR1 SEHNR and CDR2 FQNEAQ (reference sequence). There are 11 residues in the CDR3. The V and J ends lost 5 bases and 4 bases respectively, with 6 bases between them. The whole variable domain, remainder taken from reference TRBV7-9 and TRBJ2-7, is DTGVSQNPRHKITKRGQNVTFRCDPISEHNRLYWYRQTLGQGPEFLTYFQNEAQLEKSRLLSDRFSAERPKGSFSTLEIQRTEQGDSAMYLCASSRAYEQYFGPGTRLTVT.

This chain uses TRBV4-3 with TRBJ1-2; D is undetermined. Germline values: CDR1 LGHNA, CDR2 YSLEER. Between the trimmed V and J ends, which lost 0 bases and 3 bases, there was a span of 17 bases. There are 17 residues in the CDR3. CDR3 nucleotides: TGCGCCAGCAGCCAAGATACGCGTAGAGGGCAGGACTATGGCTACACCTTC. Translation gives CASSQDTRRGQDYGYTF.

J is TRBJ1-5 and V is TRBV6-2 or TRBV6-3; possible D gene TRBD1, 5 bases. The ends were cut back, 4 bases at V and 5 bases at J, with 12 bases in the middle. Germline V gene sequence: CDR1 MNHEY, CDR2 SVGEGT. The CDR3 has 14 residues. CDR3 nucleotide sequence: TGTGCCAGCAGTTCGGTAGGGGCGGATCAGCCCCAGCATTTT. Its translation is CASSSVGADQPQHF.

This rearrangement joins TRBV5-4 to TRBJ2-7, with TRBD1 matching 9 bases. There are 15 residues in the CDR3. Per the germline V gene, CDR1 is SGHNT and CDR2 is YYREEE (reference sequence). V shed 4 bases, J shed 3 bases, and the junction held 8 bases outside the gene matches. For the CDR3, the DNA is TGTGCCAGCAGCCCACCGGGACAGGGTTTCTACGAGCAGTACTTC. The encoded protein is CASSPPGQGFYEQYF.